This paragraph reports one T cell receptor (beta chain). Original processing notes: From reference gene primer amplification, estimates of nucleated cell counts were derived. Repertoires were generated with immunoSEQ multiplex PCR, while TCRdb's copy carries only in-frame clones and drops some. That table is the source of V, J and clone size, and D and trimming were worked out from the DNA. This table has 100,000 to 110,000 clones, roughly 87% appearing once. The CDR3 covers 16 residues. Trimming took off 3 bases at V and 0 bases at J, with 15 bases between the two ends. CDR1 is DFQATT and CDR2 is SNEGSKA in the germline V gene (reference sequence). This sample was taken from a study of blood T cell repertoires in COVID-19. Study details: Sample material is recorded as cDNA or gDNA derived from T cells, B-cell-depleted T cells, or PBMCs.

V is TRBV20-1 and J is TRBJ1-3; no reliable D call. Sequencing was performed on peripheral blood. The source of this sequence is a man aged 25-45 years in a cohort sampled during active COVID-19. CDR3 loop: CSASLPDGVSGNTIYF. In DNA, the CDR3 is TGCAGTGCTAGTCTTCCGGACGGGGTCTCTGGAAACACCATATATTTT.